The 20 T cell receptor beta chains presented below share a single source sample, sequenced in a study of blood T cell repertoires in COVID-19. The method was immunoSEQ multiplex PCR; TCRdb's version includes in-frame clones alone and lacks a portion of them. Of just under 350,000 clones listed, about 83% are singletons. The specimen sequenced was peripheral blood. These receptors came from a man aged 30 to 45 with active or convalescent COVID-19.

The genes are TRBV4-3 and TRBJ2-3, with 9 nucleotides matching TRBD2. V trimming: 3 bases; J trimming: 1 base; junction bases outside the gene matches: 8. CDR1 and CDR2 from the germline V gene are LGHNA and YSLEER. This CDR3 is built from 17 residues. The CDR3 nucleotides read TGCGCCAGCAGCCAGGGACTAGCAAGCATAGGCACAGATACGCAGTATTTT. Translating gives CASSQGLASIGTDTQYF.

The V and J genes are TRBV19 and TRBJ1-1; TRBD1 might be the D (5 bases). Germline CDR1 LNHDA, CDR2 SQIVND (reference sequence). V was trimmed by 2 bases and J by 6 bases, leaving 16 bases between them. The CDR3 sequence is 15 residues long. This CDR3 reads CASSISPPGEAEAFF. CDR3 sequence (DNA): TGTGCCAGTAGTATATCACCCCCGGGGGAGGCTGAAGCTTTCTTT. The complete variable domain, with remaining parts taken from reference TRBV19 and TRBJ1-1, reads DGGITQSPKYLFRKEGQNVTLSCEQNLNHDAMYWYRQDPGQGLRLIYYSQIVNDFQKGDIAEGYSVSREKKESFPLTVTSAQKNPTAFYLCASSISPPGEAEAFFGQGTRLTVV.

The chain combines TRBV27 with TRBJ1-2; maybe TRBD1 (5 bases). The CDR3 is 15 amino acids. Germline CDR1 is MNHEY and CDR2 is SMNVEV (reference sequence). V was pared by 5 bases and J by 4 bases, with 17 bases between. CDR3: CASSKLQAGGYGYTF. The CDR3 nucleotides are TGTGCCAGCAGTAAATTACAGGCGGGGGGCTATGGCTACACCTTC.

The chain uses TRBV19 and TRBJ1-1; 8 positions agree with TRBD1. This CDR3 spans 14 amino acids. V trimming: 3 bases; J trimming: 4 bases; junction bases outside the gene matches: 4. CDR1 and CDR2 from the germline V gene are LNHDA and SQIVND (reference sequence). CDR3 bases: TGTGCCAGTAGTATGGGGACAGGTGGCACTGAAGCTTTCTTT. It encodes CASSMGTGGTEAFF.

This chain uses TRBV13 with TRBJ1-4; D remains unclear. This CDR3 is 17 amino acids long. V dropped 3 bases and J dropped 0 bases, with 14 bases sitting between them. Germline assignment: CDR1 PRHDT and CDR2 FYEKMQ (reference sequence). CDR3 region: CASSFQARIPTNEKLFF. The CDR3 DNA reads TGTGCCAGCAGCTTCCAGGCCAGGATACCAACTAATGAAAAACTGTTTTTT.

CDR3 sequence: CASSLGARGDEQFF. The CDR3 DNA follows: TGTGCCAGCAGCTTAGGTGCTCGGGGGGATGAGCAGTTCTTC. This rearrangement joins TRBV13 to TRBJ2-1; TRBD2 matches at 7 bases. Per germline, CDR1 PRHDT and CDR2 FYEKMQ (reference sequence). The trim removed 0 bases at V and 8 bases at J, leaving 4 bases unmatched. The CDR3 has 14 amino acids.

The chain uses TRBV30 and TRBJ1-5; a possible D gene is TRBD1 (5 bases). CDR1 is GTSNPN, CDR2 SVGIG, per germline (reference sequence). Trimming took 2 bases from V and 9 from J, leaving 14 bases between them. CDR3 length: 13 amino acids. CDR3 residues: CAWSPIGDRPQHF. In DNA, the CDR3 is TGTGCCTGGAGTCCTATAGGGGATCGGCCCCAGCATTTT. Looking up the rest from reference TRBV30 and TRBJ1-5 gives the full variable domain: SQTIHQWPATLVQPVGSPLSLECTVEGTSNPNLYWYRQAAGRGLQLLFYSVGIGQISSEVPQNLSASRPQDRQFILSSKKLLLSDSGFYLCAWSPIGDRPQHFGDGTRLSIL.

This rearrangement joins TRBV2 to TRBJ2-3; possible D gene TRBD1, 6 bases. V lost 8 bases, J lost 0 bases, and 15 bases lay in between. The CDR3 runs to 15 residues. Germline V CDR1 and CDR2: SNHLY, FYNNEI. Here the CDR3 reads CASFLDRSSTDTQYF. The CDR3 nucleotides are TGTGCCAGCTTTCTGGACAGATCTAGCACAGATACGCAGTATTTT.

This chain uses TRBV7-3 with TRBJ2-3, with 11 bases aligning to TRBD2. J was trimmed by 7 bases and V by 4 bases; bases with no gene match: 10. The CDR3 runs 16 residues. From germline, CDR1 is SGHTA and CDR2 FQGTGA. DNA for the CDR3: TGTGCCAGCAGCTCCGGGAGAGCTAGCGGGAGGAATACGCAGTATTTT. Translating gives CASSSGRASGRNTQYF.

The chain recombines TRBV6-5 with TRBJ1-1; 7 bases align to TRBD1. Looked up from germline, CDR1 is MNHEY and CDR2 is SVGAGI. V shed 8 bases, J shed 4 bases, and the junction held 4 bases outside the gene matches. CDR3 size: 12 residues. The CDR3 spells CASDRVGTEAFF. The CDR3 region has the DNA TGTGCCAGCGACAGGGTGGGCACTGAAGCTTTCTTT.

CDR3 sequence: CATSRRNRDLGGYTF. The CDR3, as DNA: TGTGCCACCAGCAGGCGTAACAGGGACCTTGGAGGCTACACCTTC. The gene calls are TRBV15 and TRBJ1-2; possibly TRBD1 for D (6 bases). The CDR3 sequence is 15 residues long. V was cut by 3 bases and J by 8 bases, with 19 bases left in between. CDR1 and CDR2 from the germline V gene are LNHNV and YYDKDF (reference sequence).

The chain uses TRBV27 and TRBJ1-1, with a possible D match to TRBD1 (6 bases). Germline lookup yields CDR1 MNHEY and CDR2 SMNVEV (reference sequence). The V end was cut by 5 bases, the J end by 3 bases, with 16 bases between. The CDR3 sequence is 15 residues long. The DNA for the CDR3 is TGTGCCAGCAGTATGAAAAGGGGGTTTGACACTGAAGCTTTCTTT. Encoded protein: CASSMKRGFDTEAFF.

This chain links TRBV4-2 with TRBJ2-1, with TRBD1 identical over 9 bases. CDR3 length equals 15 residues. Germline CDR1 reads LGHNA; CDR2 reads YNFKEQ. Losses at the gene ends were 3 bases for V and 9 bases for J; bases not matched to a gene: 9. This CDR3 is CASSQSYRGRGEQFF. The CDR3 DNA reads TGTGCCAGCAGCCAGTCATACAGGGGGCGGGGTGAGCAGTTCTTC.

J is TRBJ2-1 and V is TRBV29-1, with TRBD2 matching 7 bases. The V segment lost 0 bases and the J segment 5 bases; nucleotides outside the gene matches: 13. Germline values: CDR1 SQVTM, CDR2 ANQGSEA. This CDR3 is built from 17 residues. The CDR3 region has the DNA TGCAGCGTTGAAGATCGGGGAGGGAGGGCTAGTGACAATGAGCAGTTCTTC. It codes for CSVEDRGGRASDNEQFF.

J is TRBJ2-1 and V is TRBV18, with unresolved D. The CDR3 contains 18 residues. CDR1 and CDR2 (germline): KGHSH, LQKENI. The ends were cut back, 3 bases at V and 5 bases at J, with 23 bases in the middle. CDR3: CASSPSLVEEIKDNEQFF. The CDR3 DNA follows: TGTGCCAGCTCACCGAGTTTAGTTGAGGAGATCAAGGACAATGAGCAGTTCTTC.

The chain carries TRBV11-3 and TRBJ2-2, with 10 bases that match TRBD1. Germline V gene lookup returns CDR1 SGHNT and CDR2 YENEEA. Trimming took 9 bases from V and 5 from J; bases not matched to a gene: 12. The CDR3 spans 16 residues. The CDR3 loop is CASTTWGTGETGELFF. DNA of the CDR3: TGTGCCAGTACCACCTGGGGGACAGGGGAAACCGGGGAGCTGTTTTTT. The full variable domain, with the rest looked up from reference TRBV11-3 and TRBJ2-2, is EAGVVQSPRYKIIEKKQPVAFWCNPISGHNTLYWYLQNLGQGPELLIRYENEEAVDDSQLPKDRFSAERLKGVDSTLKIQPAELGDSAVYLCASTTWGTGETGELFFGEGSRLTVL.

This clone occurred a few times. V usage is TRBV15 and J usage is TRBJ2-7; D is possibly TRBD1 (5 bases). CDR1 and CDR2 from the germline V gene are LNHNV and YYDKDF (reference sequence). Trimming removed 3 bases at V and 4 bases at J, with 13 bases between. The CDR3 totals 14 residues. In nucleotides, the CDR3 is TGTGCCACCAGCAGGGGCCTCCAGGGATACGAGCAGTACTTC. It yields the protein CATSRGLQGYEQYF. The entire variable domain, with the rest obtained from reference TRBV15 and TRBJ2-7, is as follows: DAMVIQNPRYQVTQFGKPVTLSCSQTLNHNVMYWYQQKSSQAPKLLFHYYDKDFNNEADTPDNFQSRRPNTSFCFLDIRSPGLGDTAMYLCATSRGLQGYEQYFGPGTRLTVT.

The rearrangement uses TRBV5-1 and TRBJ2-3, with TRBD2 identical over 9 bases. Germline V gene sequence: CDR1 SGHRS, CDR2 YFSETQ. The CDR3 runs to 17 residues. J lost 2 bases, V lost 2 bases, and 9 bases had no gene match. CDR3 in amino acids: CASSLAASGVVTDTQYF. CDR3 in DNA: TGCGCCAGCAGCTTAGCGGCTAGCGGGGTAGTCACAGATACGCAGTATTTT.

V usage is TRBV19 and J usage is TRBJ2-3; maybe TRBD1 (6 bases). V lost 7 bases and J lost 0, with 11 bases in between. CDR3 size: 14 residues. Germline V gene lookup returns CDR1 LNHDA and CDR2 SQIVND (reference sequence). The CDR3 DNA is TGTGCCAGTACCACGGACAGTAGCACAGATACGCAGTATTTT. Protein product: CASTTDSSTDTQYF.

The chain combines TRBV18 with TRBJ2-7; possibly TRBD1 for D (6 bases). This CDR3 has 16 residues. Germline V gene sequence: CDR1 KGHSH, CDR2 LQKENI. Trimming shortened V by 3 bases and J by 1 base, and 16 bases separated the two germline ends. The CDR3 region is CASSPEFRQASYEQYF. DNA of the CDR3: TGTGCCAGCTCACCGGAATTCAGACAGGCGTCCTACGAGCAGTACTTC.